The source of this T cell receptor (beta chain) is a study of cytomegalovirus exposure and HLA in healthy donors. Study-wide results and caveats: For TCR beta chains, V- and J-gene trimming was later linked to a missense DCLRE1C variant.

For this clone: The antigen is unknown.

J gave up 6 bases and V 3 bases, and 6 bases lay outside the gene matches. The CDR3 consists of 14 residues. Germline V gene sequence: CDR1 SGHNT, CDR2 YENEEA. At sampling all donors were nominally healthy, likely with unrecorded immune exposures. The PCR made use of 60 Vbeta and 13 Jbeta primers. Profiled with immunoSEQ multiplex PCR; TCRdb holds only in-frame clones, not every one. The data contain under 110,000 clones, 70% to 75% of them singletons. The sample taken for sequencing was PBMCs. This chain joins TRBV11-3 and TRBJ2-3, with 7 bases aligning to TRBD2. The source is a female donor in good health and CMV-seronegative. For the CDR3, the DNA is TGTGCCAGCAGCTTTGGGGGGGGAATGGATACGCAGTATTTT. This sequence encodes CASSFGGGMDTQYF.